Listed below are T cell receptor beta chains from one sample, sequenced in a study of vaccination effects on CD4 cells after COVID-19. Libraries were prepared by immunoSEQ multiplex PCR; TCRdb keeps only in-frame clonotypes and omits some of them. The data contain roughly 42,000 clones, around 68% of them singletons. Which antigens these TCRs recognize remains unknown. The sequences come from CD4+ T cells from PBMCs cultured with HCoV-OC43 spike peptides, collected before COVID-19 vaccination. Receptor source: a human donor who received a COVID-19 vaccine. CDR3s include the opening cysteine and the closing phenylalanine or tryptophan. Each record gives: clone size, D gene, V gene, J gene, CDR3 DNA, CDR3 protein. The D gene is left open where the match is weak. Size tells how often a clone was seen (once, few, many) or the class of an expanded clone, and some rows leave it out.

.,TRBD2,TRBV5-1,TRBJ2-5,TGCGCCAGCAGCTCAGGGACTAGCAGCGAGACCCAGTACTTC,CASSSGTSSETQYF
.,.,TRBV6-5,TRBJ1-1,TGTGCCAGCAGTTACTCGTGGGGAAGGGGGACTGAAGCTTTCTTT,CASSYSWGRGTEAFF
few,.,TRBV2,TRBJ2-1,TGTGCCAGCCGGAACAGGGTAAGCTCCTACAATGAGCAGTTCTTC,CASRNRVSSYNEQFF
.,TRBD1,TRBV6-5,TRBJ1-6,TGTGCCAGCATAAGGGACAGTAATTCACCCCTCCACTTT,CASIRDSNSPLHF
.,.,TRBV10-3,TRBJ1-2,TGTGCCATCAGTGAGGGACGCGAAAACGGCTACACCTTC,CAISEGRENGYTF
.,TRBD1,TRBV10-3,TRBJ2-2,TGTGCCATCAGCCTCCGGGACAGGGGGAACACCGGGGAGCTGTTTTTT,CAISLRDRGNTGELFF
.,TRBD2,TRBV2,TRBJ2-3,TGTGCCAGCAGTGGGACTAGCGGGAGGGCAGATACGCAGTATTTT,CASSGTSGRADTQYF
.,.,TRBV11-2,TRBJ2-3,TGTGCCAGCAGCTTCCTCACAGATACGCAGTATTTT,CASSFLTDTQYF
.,TRBD2,TRBV27,TRBJ2-5,TGTGCCAGCAAACGGGCGGGAGAGGGGGAGACCCAGTACTTC,CASKRAGEGETQYF
few,.,TRBV5-6,TRBJ1-1,TGTGCCAGCAGCTCCCAACAGGGAGGGGACACTGAAGCTTTCTTT,CASSSQQGGDTEAFF
.,.,TRBV11-2,TRBJ1-2,TGTGCCAGCAGCTTAAAGCCCGTTAGGGGTCCTGGCTATGGCTACACCTTC,CASSLKPVRGPGYGYTF
.,.,TRBV7-8,TRBJ1-1,TGTGCCAGCACCGACAGAGAAGCTTTCTTT,CASTDREAFF
.,.,TRBV5-1,TRBJ2-3,TGCGCCAGCAGCTCTGGGTTCGGGGGGCTCCCAGATACGCAGTATTTT,CASSSGFGGLPDTQYF
.,.,TRBV27,TRBJ1-6,TGTGCCAGCAGTTGGGACATGAGCTCCTATAATTCACCCCTCCACTTT,CASSWDMSSYNSPLHF
few,.,TRBV18,TRBJ1-5,TGTGCCAGCTCACCGGGGGGCCTTGGGCCCCAGCATTTT,CASSPGGLGPQHF
.,.,TRBV24-1,TRBJ2-4,TGTGCCACCAGTGTAGGAGATCGAGACATTCAGTACTTC,CATSVGDRDIQYF
.,.,TRBV6-5,TRBJ1-1,TGTGCCAGCAGTTACCTACAGGGGAACACTGAAGCTTTCTTT,CASSYLQGNTEAFF
.,.,TRBV19,TRBJ2-3,TGTGCCAGTAGTGAGAACAGGGGCACAGATACGCAGTATTTT,CASSENRGTDTQYF
.,.,TRBV6-5,TRBJ1-2,TGTGCCAGCAGTTACCCGGGACCCTCTAACTATGGCTACACCTTC,CASSYPGPSNYGYTF
.,.,TRBV18,TRBJ2-1,TGTGCCAGCTCACCAGGGGGGAACGAGCAGTTCTTC,CASSPGGNEQFF